Below, 22 T cell receptor beta chains from the same sample are listed, as sequenced in a study of T-cell reconstitution after alpha-beta-depleted transplantation in children. Unique molecular identifiers were built into the TCRbeta library. In TCRdb, the PCR reads were re-called with MiXCR into one record per CDR3 protein. Of approximately 1,000,000 distinct CDR3 sequences listed, about 30% are singletons. The sample in question was PBMCs, mostly from graft donor cells, obtained 360 days after TCRalphabeta/CD19-depleted stem cell transplant. Every receptor here comes from a boy less than two years old who had a stem cell transplant for SCID, so the T cells may come from the graft donor.

The chain carries TRBV28 and TRBJ2-1, with TRBD1 matching 10 bases. This CDR3 region has 15 residues. Germline V CDR1 and CDR2: MDHEN, SYDVKM. The junction had 6 bases not matched to a gene; V was cut back by 3 bases and J by 7 bases. In nucleotides, the CDR3 is TGTGCCAGCAGTTTGGACAGGGGGGAAGTAAATGAGCAGTTCTTC. Amino acid sequence: CASSLDRGEVNEQFF.

This clonotype has more than one count but fewer than ten. CDR3 protein: CASSFDTNEKLFF. CDR3 in DNA: TGTGCCAGCAGTTTCGACACGAATGAAAAACTGTTTTTT. The J gene is TRBJ1-4, the V gene TRBV12-3 or TRBV12-4; the D is unclear. The CDR3 length is 13 residues. V was cut by 3 bases and J by 5 bases, with 7 bases left in between.

This clonotype has just a few counts. The chain is built from TRBV5-1 and TRBJ1-1; D not certain. The CDR3 loop spans 15 amino acids. CDR1 and CDR2 (germline): SGHRS, YFSETQ. V shed 0 bases and J shed 1 base, with 10 bases lying between them. CDR3 amino acids: CASSLGATKNTEAFF. CDR3 coding DNA: TGCGCCAGCAGCTTGGGGGCCACTAAGAACACTGAAGCTTTCTTT.

This chain joins TRBV28 and TRBJ1-1; D might be TRBD1 (5 bases). V lost 5 bases, J lost 4 bases, and 8 bases lay in between. Germline values: CDR1 MDHEN, CDR2 SYDVKM. This CDR3 spans 12 amino acids. In nucleotides, the CDR3 is TGTGCCAGCAGTCGACAGATCACTGAAGCTTTCTTT. Amino acids: CASSRQITEAFF. The entire variable domain, with the rest obtained from reference TRBV28 and TRBJ1-1, is as follows: DVKVTQSSRYLVKRTGEKVFLECVQDMDHENMFWYRQDPGLGLRLIYFSYDVKMKEKGDIPEGYSVSREKKERFSLILESASTNQTSMYLCASSRQITEAFFGQGTRLTVV.

This clonotype was seen only a few times. This chain uses TRBV5-1 with TRBJ2-3, with 9 positions matching TRBD1. This CDR3 is 15 amino acids long. After removal of 4 bases from V and 2 bases from J, the junction contained 5 bases not matched to a gene. From germline, CDR1 is SGHRS and CDR2 YFSETQ. The CDR3: CASSPGTGPTDTQYF. The DNA for the CDR3 is TGCGCCAGCAGCCCCGGGACAGGGCCCACAGATACGCAGTATTTT.

V usage is TRBV20-1 and J usage is TRBJ2-1; 7 positions agree with TRBD2. The CDR3 length is 15 residues. The J segment lost 0 bases and the V segment lost 4 bases, leaving 6 bases of the junction unmatched. CDR1 and CDR2 (germline): DFQATT, SNEGSKA (reference sequence). In nucleotides, the CDR3 is TGCAGTGCTAACGGTCCGGGGGGCTCCTACAATGAGCAGTTCTTC. The encoded protein is CSANGPGGSYNEQFF.

This clonotype has just a few counts. This chain links TRBV12-3 or TRBV12-4 with TRBJ2-1; the match to TRBD2 covers 8 bases. The CDR3 consists of 18 residues. The V segment lost 4 bases and the J segment 8 bases; nucleotides outside the gene matches: 19. The DNA for the CDR3 is TGTGCCAGCAGTTCTGCGGAGGACCTAGCGGGCCGGAAGGATGAGCAGTTCTTC. Amino acid sequence: CASSSAEDLAGRKDEQFF.

The J gene is TRBJ1-2, the V gene TRBV6-1, with TRBD1 matching over 8 bases. This CDR3 spans 13 amino acids. Germline V lookup: CDR1 MNHNS, CDR2 SASEGT. The V and J ends lost 6 bases and 6 bases, in that order; junction bases with no gene match: 6. This CDR3 reads CASRTTGVHGYTF. The CDR3 DNA follows: TGTGCCAGCAGAACGACAGGGGTCCATGGCTACACCTTC.

This clonotype was counted only a few times. The chain uses TRBV20-1 and TRBJ2-5; D ambiguous. CDR1 DFQATT and CDR2 SNEGSKA come from the germline V gene (reference sequence). There are 14 residues in the CDR3. Trimming removed 5 bases at V and 4 bases at J, with 17 bases between. CDR3 amino acids: CSAPYLGITETQYF. CDR3 nucleotide sequence: TGCAGTGCTCCATACCTGGGTATCACAGAGACCCAGTACTTC.

This clonotype was seen only a few times. The chain is built from TRBV5-6 and TRBJ2-3, with D hard to call. The germline V gene encodes CDR1 SGHDT and CDR2 YYEEEE. The V end lost 1 base, the J end lost 2 bases, and 11 bases lay between the germline ends. The CDR3 contains 15 residues. CDR3 DNA sequence: TGTGCCAGCAGCTTGCCAGGCCTGATCACAGATACGCAGTATTTT. Translating it yields CASSLPGLITDTQYF.

This clonotype was counted a few times. The V call is TRBV29-1, the J call TRBJ2-1, with 7 bases lining up with TRBD1. The CDR3 has 14 amino acids. The germline CDR1 and CDR2 sequences are SQVTM and ANQGSEA. With V trimmed by 7 bases and J by 1 base, 7 bases remained unmatched. CDR3 loop: CSAPGQQSYNEQFF. Here the CDR3 DNA reads TGCAGCGCCCCGGGACAGCAATCCTACAATGAGCAGTTCTTC.

This clonotype was found a few times. V and J are TRBV4-2 and TRBJ2-1, with D unresolved. Germline V lookup: CDR1 LGHNA, CDR2 YNFKEQ. The CDR3 is 16 amino acids. Trimming cost V 0 bases and J 6 bases, with 15 bases left between them. The CDR3 spells CASSQDRAKGSNEQFF. CDR3 bases: TGTGCCAGCAGCCAAGATCGGGCCAAGGGCTCCAATGAGCAGTTCTTC.

This clonotype was seen many times. This rearrangement joins TRBV5-1 to TRBJ2-1; 10 bases line up with TRBD1. The CDR3 is 18 residues long. V trimming: 1 base; J trimming: 0 bases; junction bases outside the gene matches: 7. Germline CDR1 and CDR2: SGHRS and YFSETQ. CDR3: CASSLIGQGVSSYNEQFF. The CDR3 nucleotides read TGCGCCAGCAGCTTGATTGGACAGGGGGTGAGCTCCTACAATGAGCAGTTCTTC.

The V call is TRBV10-2, the J call TRBJ2-1, with D perhaps being TRBD1 or TRBD2 (7 bases each). This CDR3 comprises 15 residues. Trimming stripped 7 bases from V and 5 bases from J, with 18 bases between. The germline V gene encodes CDR1 WSHSY and CDR2 SAAADI. This chain's CDR3 is CASKGGGGADNEQFF. CDR3 coding DNA: TGCGCCAGCAAAGGGGGCGGGGGAGCGGACAATGAGCAGTTCTTC.

This sequence joins TRBV5-1 and TRBJ2-1; tentative D call: TRBD1 (6 bases). The CDR3 has 13 amino acids. CDR1 and CDR2 (germline): SGHRS, YFSETQ. V was cut by 4 bases and J by 9 bases, with 14 bases left in between. CDR3 sequence (DNA): TGCGCCAGCAGCCTTACCGGGACACTTGAGCAGTTCTTC. It specifies CASSLTGTLEQFF.

The CDR3 here is CASSKTGGSTNSPLHF. The CDR3 bases are TGTGCCAGCAGCAAGACGGGGGGAAGTACGAATTCACCCCTCCACTTT. The chain links TRBV7-9 to TRBJ1-6, with a weak D call TRBD1 (5 bases). With 5 bases removed from V and 7 bases from J, the gap between germline ends came to 18 bases. This CDR3 is built from 16 residues. CDR1 and CDR2 from the germline V gene are SEHNR and FQNEAQ (reference sequence).

This clonotype turned up a few times. V and J are TRBV12-3 or TRBV12-4 and TRBJ1-2, with D possibly matching TRBD1 (5 bases). Trimming pared 5 bases from V and 6 bases from J, leaving 10 bases between. The CDR3 contains 12 residues. The CDR3 loop is CASSPPRDGYTF. The CDR3 DNA reads TGTGCCAGCAGTCCGCCCAGGGATGGCTACACCTTC.

The chain employs TRBV29-1 and TRBJ1-1; D unclear. The CDR3 runs to 14 residues. Trimming cost V 4 bases and J 0 bases, with 12 bases left between them. CDR1 is SQVTM, CDR2 ANQGSEA, per germline. CDR3 amino acids: CSVGVGTLNTEAFF. For the CDR3, the DNA is TGCAGCGTTGGGGTGGGCACTTTGAACACTGAAGCTTTCTTT.

Only a few counts were recorded for this clonotype. V usage is TRBV11-2 and J usage is TRBJ2-6; D gene unclear. The germline CDR1 and CDR2 sequences are SGHAT and FQNNGV. CDR3 length equals 15 residues. Trimming cost V 1 base and J 2 bases, with 6 bases left between them. The CDR3 spells CASSLGEAGANVLTF. Here the CDR3 DNA reads TGTGCCAGCAGCTTAGGAGAGGCTGGGGCCAACGTCCTGACTTTC.

This chain connects TRBV11-2 to TRBJ2-3; 9 bases are a match to TRBD2. This CDR3 comprises 15 residues. Germline V gene lookup returns CDR1 SGHAT and CDR2 FQNNGV. The V and J ends lost 6 bases and 0 bases, in that order; junction bases with no gene match: 4. The CDR3 here is CASRSGGRSTDTQYF. The CDR3 bases are TGTGCCAGCAGGAGCGGGGGGAGGAGCACAGATACGCAGTATTTT.

There are a few counts of this clonotype. The chain carries TRBV5-1 and TRBJ2-3; D is possibly TRBD1 (6 bases). Germline CDR1 and CDR2: SGHRS and YFSETQ. The CDR3 has 15 amino acids. Trimming cost V 5 bases and J 2 bases, with 15 bases left between them. CDR3 sequence reads: CASRDSTSTTDTQYF. The CDR3 bases are TGCGCCAGCAGGGACAGCACCTCTACCACAGATACGCAGTATTTT.

The rearrangement uses TRBV7-6 and TRBJ2-2; 7 bases fit TRBD2. The germline V gene has CDR1 SGHVS and CDR2 FNYEAQ. The length of the CDR3 is 16 residues. The CDR3 DNA reads as TGTGCAGTTCGGGGCCCCCTCGGGGGGAGCACCGGGGAGCTGTTTTTT. Encoded protein: CAVRGPLGGSTGELFF. Filled out from reference TRBV7-6 and TRBJ2-2, the complete variable domain reads GAGVSQSPRYKVTKRGQDVALRCDPISGHVSLYWYRQALGQGPEFLTYFNYEAQQDKSGLPNDRFSAERPEGSISTLTIQRTEQRDSAMYRCAVRGPLGGSTGELFFGEGSRLTVL.